This TCR beta chain was recorded in a study of glioma-infiltrating T cells. Broader study findings: Gliomas, especially low-grade, showed above-expected tissue-blood divergence; non-neoplastic patients showed below.

Using RNA template, CDR3s of TCR alpha and beta were amplified with iRepertoire arm-PCR. Tissue mRNA or PBMC total RNA, about 85-400 ng, went into one-step reverse transcription and amplification. TCRdb ran MiXCR on the multiplex PCR reads and lists one entry per CDR3 protein. In the table there are under 150,000 distinct CDR3 sequences, about 25% of which are singletons. The CDR3 is made up of 14 amino acids. The V and J ends lost 2 bases and 6 bases respectively, with 11 bases between them. Germline CDR1 MNHNY, CDR2 SVGAGI (reference sequence). Many counts were recorded for this clonotype. The antigen remains unidentified.

The rearrangement links TRBV6-6 to TRBJ1-5, with D maybe TRBD1 (5 bases). The sample comprised glioma tissue, nonneoplastic brain tissue, or PBMCs (not recorded which). The TCR was taken from a human donor with low-grade glioma or glioblastoma, undergoing nonglioma brain surgery, or in good health (not recorded which). The CDR3 coding sequence is TGTGCCAGCAGTTACGGGCAGGGACGTCAGCCCCAGCATTTT. This codes for CASSYGQGRQPQHF.